What follows are 22 T cell receptor beta chains derived from one specimen sequenced in a study of cytomegalovirus exposure and HLA in healthy donors (dated 2017 in TCRdb). Library preparation employed the immunoSEQ multiplex PCR assay. For the multiplex PCR, a mixture combining 60 forward primers for TCR Vbeta segments and 13 reverse primers for TCR Jbeta segments was used. TCRdb holds this immuneACCESS table with in-frame rearrangements only. Some clones are missing; in checked studies, unresolved V genes explain under half, and the rest has no known cause. The sample contains roughly 97,000 clones, approximately 9% of them found a single time. The ten largest clones represent approximately 5.1% of the sample. Sample: PBMCs. The receptors stem from a man in his fifties or sixties in good health and CMV-seropositive.

This clone was counted a few times. The CDR3 is CASSFGGASYEQYF. The CDR3 region has the DNA TGTGCCAGCAGTTTTGGGGGGGCCTCCTACGAGCAGTACTTC. This chain links TRBV27 with TRBJ2-7, with a weak D call TRBD2 (7 bases). This CDR3 is 14 amino acids long. CDR1 and CDR2 from the germline V gene are MNHEY and SMNVEV (reference sequence). V lost 3 bases and J 0 bases, leaving 9 bases between the germline ends.

This clone has just a few counts. The chain links TRBV18 to TRBJ2-1, with a weak D call TRBD1 (6 bases). The CDR3 is made up of 11 amino acids. Germline V gives CDR1 KGHSH, CDR2 LQKENI. Deletions cut 8 bases from V and 10 bases from J, with 12 bases between. The CDR3 here is CASRRQAEQFF. In DNA form, the CDR3 reads TGTGCCAGCCGACGACAGGCCGAGCAGTTCTTC.

There are a few counts of this clone. The chain combines TRBV15 with TRBJ1-2; D not resolved. Germline-derived CDR1 and CDR2 are LNHNV and YYDKDF (reference sequence). The V end lost 0 bases, the J end lost 8 bases, and 13 bases lay between the germline ends. CDR3 size: 14 residues. The CDR3 spells CATSRDLGAGGYTF. The CDR3, as DNA: TGTGCCACCAGCAGAGATCTTGGTGCGGGGGGCTACACCTTC.

This clone has just a few counts. The chain employs TRBV28 and TRBJ1-2; 9 positions agree with TRBD1. The V segment lost 8 bases and the J segment 4 bases; nucleotides outside the gene matches: 5. The CDR3 totals 13 residues. The germline gives CDR1 MDHEN, CDR2 SYDVKM. The CDR3 DNA reads TGTGCCAGCGGACAGGGGATCGGCTATGGCTACACCTTC. This codes for CASGQGIGYGYTF.

The table lists this clone with a few counts. The chain couples TRBV30 to TRBJ1-6, with D possibly matching TRBD1 (5 bases). V lost 1 base and J lost 8, with 9 bases in between. Per the germline V gene, CDR1 is GTSNPN and CDR2 is SVGIG (reference sequence). The CDR3 has 13 residues. In DNA form, the CDR3 reads TGTGCCTGGAGTGAGGGGAAGTATTCACCCCTCCACTTT. As protein: CAWSEGKYSPLHF.

In its sample, this clone was seen a few times. The CDR3 DNA is TGCAGCGCCGGTGCAGGGGGAGTGGAGACCCAGTACTTC. Translation gives CSAGAGGVETQYF. The chain carries TRBV29-1 and TRBJ2-5; 7 bases agree with TRBD1. Germline CDR1 is SQVTM and CDR2 is ANQGSEA. Trimming cost V 7 bases and J 5 bases; bases outside gene matches: 10. The CDR3 sequence is 13 residues long. Full variable domain (rest looked up from reference TRBV29-1 and TRBJ2-5): SAVISQKPSRDICQRGTSLTIQCQVDSQVTMMFWYRQQPGQSLTLIATANQGSEATYESGFVIDKFPISRPNLTFSTLTVSNMSPEDSSIYLCSAGAGGVETQYFGPGTRLLVL.

This clone was recorded a few times. The V gene is TRBV7-2, the J gene TRBJ2-7, with 10 bases lining up with TRBD1. The germline gives CDR1 SGHTA, CDR2 FQGNSA. This CDR3 is 14 amino acids long. J gave up 5 bases and V 4 bases, and 5 bases lay outside the gene matches. DNA of the CDR3: TGTGCCAGCAGCTCGGGACAGGGGTTCCACGAGCAGTACTTC. This sequence encodes CASSSGQGFHEQYF.

This chain uses TRBV28 with TRBJ2-7; tentative D call: TRBD2 (6 bases). CDR1 is MDHEN and CDR2 is SYDVKM in the germline V gene. Between the trimmed V and J ends, which lost 3 bases and 6 bases, there was a span of 12 bases. CDR3 length equals 13 residues. CDR3 coding DNA: TGTGCCAGCAGTTTTCTTGGGGGGTTCGAGCAGTACTTC. Translated: CASSFLGGFEQYF.

This clone was counted only a few times. The chain uses TRBV7-9 and TRBJ1-1; D ambiguous. The CDR3 contains 14 residues. From germline, CDR1 is SEHNR and CDR2 FQNEAQ (reference sequence). V was clipped by 4 bases and J by 0 bases, with 9 bases between them. CDR3 protein: CASSYTFMNTEAFF. The CDR3 DNA sequence: TGTGCCAGCAGCTATACATTCATGAACACTGAAGCTTTCTTT.

This chain uses TRBV9 with TRBJ2-3; D remains ambiguous. Trimming removed 0 bases at V and 0 bases at J, with 8 bases between. The CDR3 is made up of 15 amino acids. Germline CDR1 reads SGDLS; CDR2 reads YYNGEE. CDR3 loop: CASSVARVSTDTQYF. The CDR3 DNA reads as TGTGCCAGCAGCGTAGCTCGTGTAAGCACAGATACGCAGTATTTT.

The chain recombines TRBV2 with TRBJ2-7; D possibly corresponds to TRBD2 (5 bases). Trimming removed 4 bases from V and 4 bases from J, with 17 bases in between. Germline assignment: CDR1 SNHLY and CDR2 FYNNEI. This CDR3 region has 15 residues. The CDR3 is CASSGSRSGVYEQYF. CDR3 nucleotide sequence: TGTGCCAGCAGTGGGTCGAGGAGCGGAGTTTACGAGCAGTACTTC.

This clone was seen a few times. A read error is likely here: a far larger clone is one base away. Because it lacks the conserved phenylalanine or tryptophan at the end, this CDR3 is likely a read error. V is TRBV6-6 and J is TRBJ1-4, with D possibly TRBD1 on 5 matching bases. Germline CDR1 and CDR2: MNHNY and SVGAGI (reference sequence). Trimming removed 7 bases from V and 8 bases from J, with 17 bases in between. The CDR3 covers 14 residues. The CDR3 DNA reads as TGTGCCAGCACTCCGAGAGGAGGGGACGAAAAACTGTTTGTT. It yields the protein CASTPRGGDEKLFV.

This clone has more than one count but fewer than ten. The chain employs TRBV6-6 and TRBJ1-5, with D perhaps matching TRBD1 (6 bases). The CDR3 has 16 residues. Germline CDR1 is MNHNY and CDR2 is SVGAGI (reference sequence). Trimming took 0 bases from V and 9 from J, leaving 18 bases between them. CDR3 amino acids: CASSYSTGWGHRPQHF. CDR3 DNA: TGTGCCAGCAGTTACTCGACAGGCTGGGGGCATCGGCCCCAGCATTTT.

This clone was seen a handful of times. The V call is TRBV7-2, the J call TRBJ2-7; D might be TRBD1 (6 bases). Germline lookup yields CDR1 SGHTA and CDR2 FQGNSA. The V gene lost 5 bases and the J gene lost 5 bases, with 16 bases spanning the gap. The CDR3 is 14 amino acids. The CDR3 bases are TGTGCCAGCAGCCCCCAAACAGGGTCAAACGAGCAGTACTTC. It yields the protein CASSPQTGSNEQYF.

This rearrangement joins TRBV5-4 to TRBJ2-5, with TRBD1 identical over 7 bases. V lost 3 bases and J lost 2; bases outside the gene matches: 7. Germline CDR1 reads SGHNT; CDR2 reads YYREEE (reference sequence). This CDR3 has 15 residues. This CDR3 is CASSWRQGRQETQYF. The CDR3 nucleotides are TGTGCCAGCAGCTGGAGACAGGGTAGGCAAGAGACCCAGTACTTC.

The sample holds a few counts of this clone. This chain connects TRBV2 to TRBJ2-2; TRBD1 matches 8 bases. This CDR3 has 14 residues. Trimming took 3 bases from V and 6 from J; bases not matched to a gene: 3. Germline V gene lookup returns CDR1 SNHLY and CDR2 FYNNEI. The CDR3, as DNA: TGTGCCAGCAGTGAGGACAGGGCTCCCGGGGAGCTGTTTTTT. Its translation: CASSEDRAPGELFF.

The rearrangement joins TRBV6-5 to TRBJ1-6; 9 bases match TRBD1. CDR3 length: 14 amino acids. The germline CDR1 and CDR2 sequences are MNHEY and SVGAGI. V was clipped by 6 bases and J by 10 bases; unmatched bases: 7. The CDR3: CASRGQGMYSPLHF. For the CDR3, the DNA is TGTGCCAGCAGGGGACAGGGCATGTACTCACCCCTCCACTTT.

This clone was picked up a small number of times. The chain carries TRBV6-1 and TRBJ1-2; weak D call: TRBD1 (6 bases). V dropped 0 bases and J dropped 8 bases, with 13 bases sitting between them. Germline loops: CDR1 MNHNS, CDR2 SASEGT. This CDR3 comprises 14 residues. The CDR3 nucleotides read TGTGCCAGCAGTGAAGCCGGCTGGGGGCGCGGCTACACCTTC. Amino acid sequence: CASSEAGWGRGYTF.

This clone was seen a handful of times. The CDR3 here is CASSSYETRDSNEQFF. For the CDR3, the DNA is TGTGCCAGCAGCTCTTACGAAACCCGGGACTCAAATGAGCAGTTCTTC. The chain uses TRBV7-8 and TRBJ2-1; TRBD2 might be the D (6 bases). Germline loops: CDR1 SGHVS, CDR2 FQNEAQ. Trimming took off 4 bases at V and 7 bases at J, with 20 bases between the two ends. This CDR3 has 16 residues.

This clone was picked up a small number of times. The CDR3 spells CASSEPRGYTLYEQYF. The CDR3 bases are TGTGCCAGCAGTGAACCGCGGGGATATACACTCTACGAGCAGTACTTC. V usage is TRBV2 and J usage is TRBJ2-7; TRBD2 is a possible D gene (6 bases). Trimming cost V 2 bases and J 3 bases, with 17 bases left between them. The germline V gene encodes CDR1 SNHLY and CDR2 FYNNEI. The CDR3 runs 16 residues.

For this clone: The missing conserved phenylalanine or tryptophan at the end of this CDR3 makes a read error likely. The chain has TRBV20-1 and TRBJ2-3; D is perhaps TRBD2 (5 bases). Germline assignment: CDR1 DFQATT and CDR2 SNEGSKA (reference sequence). Trimming pared 6 bases from V and 5 bases from J, leaving 6 bases between. This CDR3 has 10 amino acids. The CDR3 DNA sequence: TGCAGTGCCGGGGAAGATACGCAGTATGTT. It yields the protein CSAGEDTQYV.

The V gene is TRBV6-6, the J gene TRBJ2-1; 14 bases are a match to TRBD2. Germline V lookup: CDR1 MNHNY, CDR2 SVGAGI (reference sequence). This CDR3 region has 16 residues. The V gene end was trimmed by 4 bases and the J gene end by 8 bases; junction bases not matched to a gene: 7. CDR3 region: CASSLPTSGRADEQFF. The CDR3 coding sequence is TGTGCCAGCAGTTTACCGACTAGCGGGAGGGCCGATGAGCAGTTCTTC.